This note documents a single T cell receptor beta chain sequence. The clone's antigen remains unknown. No base quality values were provided; no much bigger clone lies one nucleotide off. This specimen belongs to a study of regulatory T cells in long-lasting Graves disease (dated by TCRdb to the early 2020s). In terms of the full investigation: Persistent Graves' disease was defined as antithyroid drug treatment for over 5 years with persistently positive TSH receptor autoantibodies. Patients with persistent Graves' disease were compared with patients with newly diagnosed Graves' disease using TCR sequencing and RNA sequencing of peripheral blood. On average, persistent Graves' disease patients in the clinical cohort had been on antithyroid drugs for around 9.5 years. TCR sequencing covered some 13 persistent and 20 newly diagnosed Graves' disease patients, 33 samples in total. The study took place in China and was registered as a clinical trial. The paper's findings and limits, for the study overall: A larger number of public clonotypes was shared among persistent patients (approximately 2,500) than among newly diagnosed patients (roughly 1,000). Lower TCR Shannon entropy and fewer highly expanded clones were observed in persistent Graves' disease patients than in newly diagnosed patients, which suggested clonal expansion. The authors acknowledged the small sample size as a limitation that may reduce accuracy. TRBV28, TRBJ1-2 and TRBJ2-5 were preferentially used in persistent disease, while TRBV20-1 and TRBJ2-1 were favored in newly diagnosed disease. Sequencing and analysis were limited to the TCR beta chain. Because the primary lesion, thyroid tissue, could not be accessed, the study looked at peripheral blood alone.

The time point label, as the study defines it: persistent/refractory GD, antithyroid drugs over 5 years with positive TRAb. RNA was extracted from PBMCs in TRIzol for both TCR sequencing and RNA sequencing. Graves' disease was diagnosed according to American Thyroid Association guidelines. Patients were recruited from an endocrinology department in Xi'an, China. Each patient gave roughly 8.4 milliliters of peripheral blood, collected in an EDTA anticoagulant tube. Ficoll Paque Plus density gradient separation was used to isolate PBMCs, and no further T cell sorting was performed. An Agilent 2100 Bioanalyzer and agarose gel were used to check RNA quality, and a NanoDrop 2000 was used to measure RNA concentration. Library prep was done by multiplex PCR. The sample was run on an Illumina HiSeq 4000. CDR3 regions were amplified by Arm-PCR with iRepertoire HTBI primers to construct TCR beta libraries. PCR products were gel purified before sequencing. Turning to the authors' computational methods: A total of 62 TRBV and 14 TRBJ segments were identified across samples and were used for gene usage analysis of CDR3 amino acid clonotypes. Filtered high-quality paired reads were merged into contigs using COPE and FqMerger. BLAST was used to align contigs to IMGT TRBV, TRBD and TRBJ reference genes, and CDR3 was defined according to IMGT. Any clonotype with a frequency above 0.1% was counted as a highly expanded clone. Shannon entropy served as the measure of repertoire diversity, while the Gini coefficient captured V-J evenness. Public clonotypes were defined as clonotypes shared by more than one individual. TCRdb handled the public reads itself, with Q25 trimming in fastp and clone calling in MiXCR, and kept productive beta chains. Every distinct CDR3 protein forms one entry, paired with its most common genes and DNA. Clone size and V and J calls follow TCRdb, not the original study. The sample includes about 310,000 distinct CDR3 sequences, with around 23% observed a single time. The ten largest clones take up around 50% of the sample.

V loses 2 bases, J loses 6 bases, and the germline ends lie 10 bases apart. The germline V gene (reference sequence) gives CDR1 as LNHDA and CDR2 as SQIVND. The CDR3 runs 14 residues from the cysteine to the phenylalanine. Only the CDR3 part of the read is kept: 42 bases, read in frame from the first base. The receptor was isolated from a female donor with Graves disease. Here the chain combines TRBV19 and TRBJ1-4; no confident D gene assignment can be made. The source material was peripheral blood mononuclear cells (PBMCs), sampled when the disease was refractory, from a patient treated with antithyroid drugs. The CDR3 here reads CASSITGGYEKLFF. The DNA is TGTGCCAGTAGTATAACGGGCGGGTATGAAAAACTGTTTTTT.